One sample yielded the 21 T cell receptor beta chains listed below, sequenced in a study of shared clonotypes between healthy human individuals. Using immunoSEQ multiplex PCR, the repertoire was profiled, and TCRdb retains in-frame clones only, with some absent. The table shows roughly 320,000 clones, with around 90% occurring only once. Input material: memory CD8+ T cells sorted from blood. Indicated subset: CD45RO+ cells pooled with CCR7-negative TemRA cells. Receptors originate from a man aged 18-30 years in good health.

The chain carries TRBV27 and TRBJ2-1; 9 bases are a match to TRBD2. The germline CDR1 and CDR2 sequences are MNHEY and SMNVEV (reference sequence). J was trimmed by 2 bases and V by 3 bases; bases with no gene match: 2. This CDR3 contains 15 residues. In DNA, the CDR3 is TGTGCCAGCAGTTTCCTAGCGGGAACCTACAATGAGCAGTTCTTC. Translation: CASSFLAGTYNEQFF.

V gene TRBV27 combines with J gene TRBJ2-3; the D gene is possibly TRBD2 (7 bases). The CDR3 loop spans 13 amino acids. V was pared by 11 bases and J by 6 bases, with 18 bases between. The germline V gene has CDR1 MNHEY and CDR2 SMNVEV (reference sequence). The CDR3 DNA reads TGTGCCCCGGGGGGCGGTGCCCGGGATACGCAGTATTTT. This sequence encodes CAPGGGARDTQYF.

This clone was detected only a few times. The rearrangement joins TRBV4-1 to TRBJ1-1, with D unresolved. CDR3 length: 15 residues. V gave up 4 bases and J gave up 4 bases, with 16 bases separating them. Per the germline V gene, CDR1 is MGHRA and CDR2 is YSYEKL. CDR3 protein: CASSPGNHVSTEAFF. CDR3 bases: TGCGCCAGCAGCCCCGGGAATCATGTAAGCACTGAAGCTTTCTTT.

The V and J genes are TRBV7-9 and TRBJ2-2; TRBD1 aligns across 7 bases. The CDR3 sequence is 13 residues long. Germline CDR1 and CDR2: SEHNR and FQNEAQ (reference sequence). J was trimmed by 4 bases and V by 5 bases; bases with no gene match: 1. The DNA of the CDR3 is TGTGCCAGCAGCCCAGGGGGCACCGGGGAGCTGTTTTTT. The encoded protein is CASSPGGTGELFF. Together with reference TRBV7-9 and TRBJ2-2, the CDR3 gives the full variable domain: DTGVSQNPRHKITKRGQNVTFRCDPISEHNRLYWYRQTLGQGPEFLTYFQNEAQLEKSRLLSDRFSAERPKGSFSTLEIQRTEQGDSAMYLCASSPGGTGELFFGEGSRLTVL.

The rearrangement joins TRBV28 to TRBJ1-5; TRBD1 is a possible D gene (5 bases). Trimming left V 5 bases short and J 2 bases short, with 16 bases between. The CDR3 loop spans 16 amino acids. Per germline, CDR1 MDHEN and CDR2 SYDVKM. CDR3 in amino acids: CASSPTGAIGNQPQHF. The CDR3 coding sequence is TGTGCCAGCAGTCCGACCGGGGCCATAGGCAATCAGCCCCAGCATTTT.

This clone has just one count. Distinct nucleotide sequences in the sample also encode this CDR3. The chain carries TRBV6-5 and TRBJ2-1, with D tentatively TRBD1 (5 bases). Trimming took off 2 bases at V and 0 bases at J, with 8 bases between the two ends. Germline V gene lookup returns CDR1 MNHEY and CDR2 SVGAGI. The CDR3 is made up of 15 amino acids. The CDR3 coding sequence is TGTGCCAGCAGTTACGGGGCGAGCTCCTACAATGAGCAGTTCTTC. Translation: CASSYGASSYNEQFF.

The rearrangement joins TRBV7-2 to TRBJ2-7; D is unclear. This CDR3 comprises 14 residues. The germline gives CDR1 SGHTA, CDR2 FQGNSA. V lost 1 base and J 2 bases, leaving 9 bases between the germline ends. CDR3 sequence reads: CASSLEAGAYEQYF. CDR3 sequence (DNA): TGTGCCAGCAGCTTAGAGGCAGGCGCCTACGAGCAGTACTTC.

A single count supports this clone. The rearrangement uses TRBV7-2 and TRBJ2-7; possible D gene TRBD2, 6 bases. CDR3 size: 14 residues. In germline, CDR1 is SGHTA, CDR2 FQGNSA. V lost 3 bases and J 3 bases, leaving 12 bases between the germline ends. DNA of the CDR3: TGTGCCAGCAGCTTCGGTCTAGCGATCTACGAGCAGTACTTC. As protein: CASSFGLAIYEQYF. Variable domain in full (rest from reference TRBV7-2 and TRBJ2-7): GAGVSQSPSNKVTEKGKDVELRCDPISGHTALYWYRQSLGQGLEFLIYFQGNSAPDKSGLPSDRFSAERTGGSVSTLTIQRTQQEDSAVYLCASSFGLAIYEQYFGPGTRLTVT.

This clone was recorded once. This sequence joins TRBV9 and TRBJ1-4; tentative D call: TRBD1 (5 bases). Germline V lookup: CDR1 SGDLS, CDR2 YYNGEE. The CDR3 is made up of 17 amino acids. V gave up 0 bases and J gave up 5 bases, with 17 bases separating them. Written as DNA, the CDR3 is TGTGCCAGCAGCGTAGGTAGAGAGACAGCAGTAAATGAAAAACTGTTTTTT. Translated, it gives CASSVGRETAVNEKLFF.

The gene calls are TRBV14 and TRBJ1-1; 9 bases map to TRBD1. The CDR3 consists of 13 residues. Germline CDR1 is SGHDN and CDR2 is FVKESK. V was clipped by 6 bases and J by 5 bases; unmatched bases: 4. The CDR3, as DNA: TGTGCCAGCAGTACGGGACAGGGAACTGAAGCTTTCTTT. This gives the protein CASSTGQGTEAFF. Full variable domain (remainder filled in from reference TRBV14 and TRBJ1-1): EAGVTQFPSHSVIEKGQTVTLRCDPISGHDNLYWYRRVMGKEIKFLLHFVKESKQDESGMPNNRFLAERTGGTYSTLKVQPAELEDSGVYFCASSTGQGTEAFFGQGTRLTVV.

V is TRBV7-9 and J is TRBJ2-1; TRBD2 aligns across 12 bases. J lost 1 base, V lost 5 bases, and 9 bases had no gene match. The CDR3 is 18 amino acids. Germline-derived CDR1 and CDR2 are SEHNR and FQNEAQ (reference sequence). The CDR3 coding sequence is TGTGCCAGCAGCCTTGGGACTAGCGGGTTATTATCCTACAATGAGCAGTTCTTC. This sequence encodes CASSLGTSGLLSYNEQFF.

V is TRBV7-2 and J is TRBJ2-5, with unresolved D. The CDR3 is made up of 13 amino acids. Looked up from germline, CDR1 is SGHTA and CDR2 is FQGNSA. Trimming stripped 5 bases from V and 0 bases from J, with 7 bases between. The CDR3 reads CASSRPYQETQYF. CDR3 DNA: TGTGCCAGCAGCCGCCCTTACCAAGAGACCCAGTACTTC.

The gene calls are TRBV4-1 and TRBJ2-7; 7 positions match TRBD1. The CDR3 sequence is 16 residues long. CDR1 and CDR2 (germline): MGHRA, YSYEKL. Trimming cost V 6 bases and J 3 bases; bases outside gene matches: 14. The CDR3 DNA sequence: TGCGCCAGCAGTCATACCGCCGGGACAGAGATCTACGAGCAGTACTTC. This gives the protein CASSHTAGTEIYEQYF.

This chain connects TRBV11-2 to TRBJ2-2; D gene uncertain. Looked up from germline, CDR1 is SGHAT and CDR2 is FQNNGV. This CDR3 comprises 13 residues. Deletions cut 1 base from V and 4 bases from J, with 4 bases between. Here the CDR3 reads CASSLAFTGELFF. The CDR3 DNA follows: TGTGCCAGCAGCTTAGCTTTCACCGGGGAGCTGTTTTTT. Together with reference TRBV11-2 and TRBJ2-2, the CDR3 gives the full variable domain: EAGVAQSPRYKIIEKRQSVAFWCNPISGHATLYWYQQILGQGPKLLIQFQNNGVVDDSQLPKDRFSAERLKGVDSTLKIQPAKLEDSAVYLCASSLAFTGELFFGEGSRLTVL.

The J gene is TRBJ2-3, the V gene TRBV7-9; D possibly corresponds to TRBD2 (6 bases). This CDR3 spans 14 amino acids. Germline loops: CDR1 SEHNR, CDR2 FQNEAQ (reference sequence). V lost 6 bases and J lost 0, with 10 bases in between. CDR3 sequence reads: CASRLGTSTDTQYF. The CDR3 DNA follows: TGTGCCAGCAGACTAGGGACTAGCACAGATACGCAGTATTTT.

This clone has just one count. The J gene is TRBJ2-3, the V gene TRBV7-8; D uncertain. This CDR3 region has 20 residues. The germline V gene has CDR1 SGHVS and CDR2 FQNEAQ. Trimming shortened V by 7 bases and J by 3 bases, and 32 bases separated the two germline ends. The CDR3, as DNA: TGTGCCAGCACCCCCTCGGCCCTAAGGGCCGACATCACCCATACAGATACGCAGTATTTT. It codes for CASTPSALRADITHTDTQYF.

There are many counts of this clone. The V call is TRBV28, the J call TRBJ1-6; 7 bases are shared with TRBD1. Trimming at V came to 7 bases and at J to 8 bases, leaving 5 bases not matched to a gene. Germline CDR1 is MDHEN and CDR2 is SYDVKM. This CDR3 contains 13 residues. As DNA, the CDR3 is TGTGCCAGCAACCGTCAGGGGGATTCACCCCTCCACTTT. Translated, it gives CASNRQGDSPLHF.

The genes are TRBV7-9 and TRBJ2-2; 8 bases are a match to TRBD1. Germline V gene lookup returns CDR1 SEHNR and CDR2 FQNEAQ (reference sequence). The CDR3 covers 15 residues. Trimming cost V 5 bases and J 5 bases; bases outside gene matches: 7. The CDR3 region is CASSPGQGWTGELFF. CDR3 DNA sequence: TGTGCCAGCAGCCCTGGACAGGGTTGGACCGGGGAGCTGTTTTTT.

The genes are TRBV13 and TRBJ1-2; D remains ambiguous. Trimming took off 2 bases at V and 7 bases at J, with 11 bases between the two ends. CDR1 and CDR2 from the germline V gene are PRHDT and FYEKMQ (reference sequence). The CDR3 contains 13 residues. The DNA for the CDR3 is TGTGCCAGCAGCTTAATGGGGATGGGTGGCTACACCTTC. Protein: CASSLMGMGGYTF.

The chain is built from TRBV6-5 and TRBJ2-1, with 9 bases fitting TRBD1. The germline CDR1 and CDR2 sequences are MNHEY and SVGAGI. This CDR3 comprises 15 residues. Trimming at V came to 8 bases and at J to 7 bases, leaving 12 bases not matched to a gene. The CDR3 is CASWGVGQGGNEQFF. In DNA form, the CDR3 reads TGTGCCAGCTGGGGTGTGGGACAGGGAGGGAATGAGCAGTTCTTC.

The V gene is TRBV12-5, the J gene TRBJ2-7; no definite D call. V shed 1 base and J shed 4 bases, with 8 bases lying between them. The CDR3 consists of 13 residues. CDR1 and CDR2 (germline): LGHNT, FRNRAP. The CDR3 is CASGLGLPYEQYF. Written as DNA, the CDR3 is TGTGCTAGTGGTTTGGGACTCCCTTACGAGCAGTACTTC.